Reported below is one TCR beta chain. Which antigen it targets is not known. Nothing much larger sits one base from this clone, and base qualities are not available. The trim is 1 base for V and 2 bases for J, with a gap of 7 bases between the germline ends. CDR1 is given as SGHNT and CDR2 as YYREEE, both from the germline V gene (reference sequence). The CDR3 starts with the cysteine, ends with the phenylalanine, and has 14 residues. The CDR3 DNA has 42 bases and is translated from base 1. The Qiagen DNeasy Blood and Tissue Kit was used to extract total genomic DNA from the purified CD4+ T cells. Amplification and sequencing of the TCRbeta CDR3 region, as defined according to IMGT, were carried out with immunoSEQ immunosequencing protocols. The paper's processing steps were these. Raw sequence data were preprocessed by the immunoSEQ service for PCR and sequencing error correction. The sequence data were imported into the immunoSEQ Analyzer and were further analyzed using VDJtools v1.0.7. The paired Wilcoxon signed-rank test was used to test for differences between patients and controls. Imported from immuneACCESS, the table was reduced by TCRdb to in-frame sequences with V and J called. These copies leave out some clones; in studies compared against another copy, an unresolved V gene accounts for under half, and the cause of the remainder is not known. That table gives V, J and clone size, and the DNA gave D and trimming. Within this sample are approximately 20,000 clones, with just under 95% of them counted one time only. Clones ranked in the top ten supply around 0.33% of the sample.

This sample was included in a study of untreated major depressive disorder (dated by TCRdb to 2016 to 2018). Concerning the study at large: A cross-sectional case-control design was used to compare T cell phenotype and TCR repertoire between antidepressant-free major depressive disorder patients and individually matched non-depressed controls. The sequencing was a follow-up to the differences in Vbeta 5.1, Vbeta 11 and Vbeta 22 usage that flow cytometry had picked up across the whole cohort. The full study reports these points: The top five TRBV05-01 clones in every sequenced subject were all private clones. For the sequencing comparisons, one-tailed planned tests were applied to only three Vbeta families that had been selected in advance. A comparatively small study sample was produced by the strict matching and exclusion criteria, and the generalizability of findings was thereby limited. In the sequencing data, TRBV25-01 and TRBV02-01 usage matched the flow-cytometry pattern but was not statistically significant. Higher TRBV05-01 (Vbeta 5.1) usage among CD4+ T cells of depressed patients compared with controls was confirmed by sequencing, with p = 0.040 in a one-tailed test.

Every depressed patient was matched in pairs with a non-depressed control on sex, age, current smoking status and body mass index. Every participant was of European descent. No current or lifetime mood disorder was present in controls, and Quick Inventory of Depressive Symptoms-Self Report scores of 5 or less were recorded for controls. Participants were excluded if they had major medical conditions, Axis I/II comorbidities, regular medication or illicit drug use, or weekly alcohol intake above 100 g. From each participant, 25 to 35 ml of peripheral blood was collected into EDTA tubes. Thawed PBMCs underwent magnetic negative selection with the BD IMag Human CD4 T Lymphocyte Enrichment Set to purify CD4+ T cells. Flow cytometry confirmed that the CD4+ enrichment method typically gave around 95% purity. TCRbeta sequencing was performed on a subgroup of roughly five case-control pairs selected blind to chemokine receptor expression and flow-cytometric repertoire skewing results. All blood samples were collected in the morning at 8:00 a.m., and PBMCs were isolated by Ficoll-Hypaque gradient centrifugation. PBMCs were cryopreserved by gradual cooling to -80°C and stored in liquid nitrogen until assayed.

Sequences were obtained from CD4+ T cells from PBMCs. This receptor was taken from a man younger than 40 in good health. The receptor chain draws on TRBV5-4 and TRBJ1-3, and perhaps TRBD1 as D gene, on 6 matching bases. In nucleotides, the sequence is TGTGCCAGCAGCTTGCAGGGGACTGGAAACACCATATATTTT. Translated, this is CASSLQGTGNTIYF.